This T cell receptor beta chain comes out of a study of blood T cell repertoires in COVID-19 (dated by TCRdb to 2020 to 2021). For context, the study as a whole: Collaborator samples came from the United States, Italy and Spain and covered acute and convalescent phases of COVID-19. Where HLA class I and class II types were available, the types were taken from metadata supplied by the sample provider, not from assay-based typing. Samples were obtained from the ongoing ImmuneRACE study (first 160 participants) and from 1,254 subjects provided by 6 global collaborators. The dataset comprised deeply sampled blood TCRbeta repertoires from subjects exposed to, actively infected with, or recovered from COVID-19. The repertoires were made available in a free public database intended to serve as a resource for research on the immune response to SARS-CoV-2. Sample metadata almost always included a de-identified subject ID, COVID-19 status, age in years and sex. The material from the prospective study consisted of cDNA or gDNA derived from T cells, B-cell-depleted T cells, or PBMCs.

Reading the germline V gene gives CDR1 SQVTM and CDR2 ANQGSEA. The junction shows trimming of 7 bases on V and 1 base on J, plus 13 bases between the germline ends. The CDR3 covers 13 residues, taking in both the cysteine and the phenylalanine. Just the 39-base CDR3 DNA is kept, in frame starting at base 1. Collaborating institutions collected whole blood in K2EDTA tubes following their own protocols. Collaborator samples were shipped for TCRbeta analysis as frozen whole blood, isolated PBMCs, or DNA extracted from either sample type. TCRbeta CDR3 regions were amplified from genomic DNA using the immunoSEQ Assay, a bias-controlled multiplex PCR. In the paper's pipeline: Nucleated cell counts per sample were estimated from amplification of reference gene primers within the assay. To quantify the absolute abundance of each unique TCRbeta CDR3 rearrangement, sequence reads were collapsed and filtered. Productive Simpson clonality was computed per sample as the square root of Simpson's diversity index over productive rearrangements. The table comes from immuneACCESS by way of TCRdb, which keeps in-frame sequences with V and J called. Part of the clones is missing from these tables; in studies checked, under half for an unresolved V gene and the rest for unknown reasons. V and J calls and clone size come straight from that table; D and trimming were deduced from the DNA. The table for this sample lists just under 80,000 clones; approximately 80% of them were counted only once. Roughly 10% of the sample belongs to the ten largest clones.

Here is what the overall study found, with its caveats: Clinical and demographic metadata were provided uncurated, with the amount varying by source and participant.

On this clone itself: The antigen it recognizes is unknown. Base qualities are not at hand, and no much larger clone is one base apart.

Sequencing was performed on peripheral blood. Here the chain combines TRBV29-1 and TRBJ1-1, and TRBD1 may be the D gene, going by 6 matching bases. The TCR was taken from a human donor in a cohort sampled during active COVID-19. The CDR3 protein: CSASVGGNTEAFF. Read as DNA, the sequence is TGCAGCGCGAGTGTAGGGGGGAACACTGAAGCTTTCTTT.